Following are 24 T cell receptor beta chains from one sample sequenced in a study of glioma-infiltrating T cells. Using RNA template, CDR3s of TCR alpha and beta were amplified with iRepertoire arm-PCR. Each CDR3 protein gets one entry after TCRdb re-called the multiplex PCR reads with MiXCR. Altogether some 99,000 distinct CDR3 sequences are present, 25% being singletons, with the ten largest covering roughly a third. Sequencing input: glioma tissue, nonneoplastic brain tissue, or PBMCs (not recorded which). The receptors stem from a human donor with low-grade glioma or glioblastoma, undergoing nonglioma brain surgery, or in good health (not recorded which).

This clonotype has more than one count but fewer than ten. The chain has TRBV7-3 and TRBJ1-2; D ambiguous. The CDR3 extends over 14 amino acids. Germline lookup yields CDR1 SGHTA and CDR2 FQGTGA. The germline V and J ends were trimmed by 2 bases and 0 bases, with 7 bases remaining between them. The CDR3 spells CASSLGGANYGYTF. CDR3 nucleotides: TGTGCCAGCAGCTTAGGCGGAGCTAACTATGGCTACACCTTC. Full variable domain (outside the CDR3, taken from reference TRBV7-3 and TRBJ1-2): GAGVSQTPSNKVTEKGKYVELRCDPISGHTALYWYRQSLGQGPEFLIYFQGTGAADDSGLPNDRFFAVRPEGSVSTLKIQRTERGDSAVYLCASSLGGANYGYTFGSGTRLTVV.

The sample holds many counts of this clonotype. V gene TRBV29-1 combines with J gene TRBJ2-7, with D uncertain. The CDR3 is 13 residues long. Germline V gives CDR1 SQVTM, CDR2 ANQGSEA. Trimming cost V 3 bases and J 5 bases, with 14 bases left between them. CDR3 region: CSVDSVGRHEQYF. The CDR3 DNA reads TGCAGCGTTGATTCGGTAGGGCGGCACGAGCAGTACTTC.

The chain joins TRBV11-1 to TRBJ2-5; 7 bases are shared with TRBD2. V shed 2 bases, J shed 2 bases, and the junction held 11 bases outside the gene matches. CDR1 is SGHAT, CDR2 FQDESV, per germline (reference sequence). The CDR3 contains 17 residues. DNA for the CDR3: TGTGCCAGCAGCTTAAGTCGGGAGCGCGGGGGACAAGAGACCCAGTACTTC. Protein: CASSLSRERGGQETQYF.

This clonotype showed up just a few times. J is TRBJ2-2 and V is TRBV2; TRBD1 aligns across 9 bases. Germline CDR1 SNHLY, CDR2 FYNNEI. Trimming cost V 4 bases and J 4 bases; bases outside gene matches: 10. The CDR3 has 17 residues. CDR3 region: CASSGLGQGVSTGELFF. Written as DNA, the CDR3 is TGTGCCAGCAGTGGATTGGGACAGGGTGTTTCCACCGGGGAGCTGTTTTTT.

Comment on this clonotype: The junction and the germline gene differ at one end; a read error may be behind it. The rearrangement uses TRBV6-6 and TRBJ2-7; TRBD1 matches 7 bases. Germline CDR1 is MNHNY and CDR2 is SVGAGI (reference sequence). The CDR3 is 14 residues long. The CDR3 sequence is CASRRQGQTYKQYF. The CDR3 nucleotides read TGTGCCAGCAGACGGCAGGGACAGACCTACAAGCAGTACTTC.

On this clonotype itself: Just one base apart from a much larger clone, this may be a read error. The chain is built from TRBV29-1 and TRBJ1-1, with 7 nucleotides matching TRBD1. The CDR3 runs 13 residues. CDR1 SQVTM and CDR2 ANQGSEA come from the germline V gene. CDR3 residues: CIGEGQLNTEAFF. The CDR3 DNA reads TGCATCGGTGAGGGACAGTTGAACACTGAAGCTTTCTTT.

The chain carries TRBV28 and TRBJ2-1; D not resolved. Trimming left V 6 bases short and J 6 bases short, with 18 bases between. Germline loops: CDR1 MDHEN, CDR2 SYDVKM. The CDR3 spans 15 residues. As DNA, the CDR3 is TGTGCCAGCAGCCTCCACCGGCTTTTAAGCAATGAGCAGTTCTTC. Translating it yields CASSLHRLLSNEQFF.

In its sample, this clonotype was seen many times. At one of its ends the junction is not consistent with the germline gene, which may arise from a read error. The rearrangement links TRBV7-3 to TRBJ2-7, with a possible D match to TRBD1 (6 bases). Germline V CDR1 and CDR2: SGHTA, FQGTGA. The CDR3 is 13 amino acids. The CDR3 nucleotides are TGTGCCAGCAGCCTAACAGGGACCGGGGAGCAGTACTTC. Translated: CASSLTGTGEQYF.

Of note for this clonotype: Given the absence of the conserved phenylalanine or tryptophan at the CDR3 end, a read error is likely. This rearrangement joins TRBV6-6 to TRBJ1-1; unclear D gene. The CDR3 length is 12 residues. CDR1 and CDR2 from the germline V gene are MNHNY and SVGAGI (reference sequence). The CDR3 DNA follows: TGTGCCAGCAGGGGAGGGAACACTGACGCTTTCCTT. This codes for CASRGGNTDAFL.

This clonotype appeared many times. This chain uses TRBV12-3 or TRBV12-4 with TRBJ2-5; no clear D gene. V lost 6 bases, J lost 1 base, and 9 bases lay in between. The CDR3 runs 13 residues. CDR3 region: CASSLLIQETQYF. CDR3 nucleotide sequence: TGTGCCAGCAGCCTGCTGATCCAAGAGACCCAGTACTTC.

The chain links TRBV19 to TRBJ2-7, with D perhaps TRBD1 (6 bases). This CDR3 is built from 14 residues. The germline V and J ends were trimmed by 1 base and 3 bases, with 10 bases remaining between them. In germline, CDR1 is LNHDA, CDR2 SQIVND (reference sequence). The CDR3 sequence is CASSIGTVNYEQYF. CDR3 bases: TGTGCCAGTAGTATAGGGACAGTTAACTACGAGCAGTACTTC.

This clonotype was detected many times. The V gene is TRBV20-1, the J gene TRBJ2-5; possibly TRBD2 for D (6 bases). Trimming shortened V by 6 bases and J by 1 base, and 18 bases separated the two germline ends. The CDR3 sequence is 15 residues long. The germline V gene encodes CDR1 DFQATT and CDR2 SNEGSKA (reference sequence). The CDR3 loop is CSAESFGSPQETQYF. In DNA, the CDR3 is TGCAGTGCCGAAAGCTTCGGGAGCCCCCAAGAGACCCAGTACTTC.

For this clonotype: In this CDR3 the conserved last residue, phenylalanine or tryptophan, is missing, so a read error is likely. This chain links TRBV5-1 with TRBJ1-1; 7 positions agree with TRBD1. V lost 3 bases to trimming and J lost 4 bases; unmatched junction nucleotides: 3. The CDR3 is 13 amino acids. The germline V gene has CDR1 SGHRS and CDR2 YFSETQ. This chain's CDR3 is CASSYDRATEAFL. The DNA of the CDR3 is TGCGCCAGCAGCTATGACAGGGCCACTGAAGCTTTCTTA.

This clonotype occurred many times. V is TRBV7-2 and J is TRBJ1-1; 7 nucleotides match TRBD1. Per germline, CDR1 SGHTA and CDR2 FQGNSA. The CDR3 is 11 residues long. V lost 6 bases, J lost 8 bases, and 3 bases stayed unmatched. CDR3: CASRSGQEAFF. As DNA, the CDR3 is TGTGCCAGCAGATCGGGACAGGAAGCTTTCTTT.

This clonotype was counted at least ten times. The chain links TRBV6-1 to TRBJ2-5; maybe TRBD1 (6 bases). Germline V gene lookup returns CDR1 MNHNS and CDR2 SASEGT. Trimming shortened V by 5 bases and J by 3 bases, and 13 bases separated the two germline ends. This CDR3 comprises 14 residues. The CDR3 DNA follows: TGTGCCAGCAGTTTCGATTGGACAGAAGAGACCCAGTACTTC. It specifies CASSFDWTEETQYF.

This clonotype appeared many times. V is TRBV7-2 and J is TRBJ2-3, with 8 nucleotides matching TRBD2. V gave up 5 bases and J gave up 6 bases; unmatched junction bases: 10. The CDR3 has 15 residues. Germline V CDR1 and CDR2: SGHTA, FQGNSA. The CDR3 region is CASSPSGTRSDTQYF. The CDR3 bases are TGTGCCAGCAGCCCCTCCGGGACTAGATCGGATACGCAGTATTTT.

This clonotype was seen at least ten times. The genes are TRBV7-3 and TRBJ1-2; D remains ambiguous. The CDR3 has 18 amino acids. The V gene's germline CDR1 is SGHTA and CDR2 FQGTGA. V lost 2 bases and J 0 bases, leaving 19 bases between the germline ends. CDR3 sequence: CASSLLAFSSIANYGYTF. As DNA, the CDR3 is TGTGCCAGCAGCTTATTAGCGTTTTCGTCGATAGCTAACTATGGCTACACCTTC.

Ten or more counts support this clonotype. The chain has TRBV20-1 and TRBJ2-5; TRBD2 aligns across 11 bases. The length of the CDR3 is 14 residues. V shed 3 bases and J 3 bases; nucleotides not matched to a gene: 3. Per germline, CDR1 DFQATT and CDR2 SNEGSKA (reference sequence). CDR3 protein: CSASTSGGKETQYF. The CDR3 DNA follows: TGCAGTGCTAGTACTAGCGGGGGAAAAGAGACCCAGTACTTC.

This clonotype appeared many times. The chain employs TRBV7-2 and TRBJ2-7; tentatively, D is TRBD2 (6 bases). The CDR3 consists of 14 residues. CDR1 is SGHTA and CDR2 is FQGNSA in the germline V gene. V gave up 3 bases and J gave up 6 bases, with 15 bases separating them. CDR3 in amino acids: CASSFRLARGEQYF. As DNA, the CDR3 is TGTGCCAGCAGCTTTCGGCTAGCGAGAGGCGAGCAGTACTTC.

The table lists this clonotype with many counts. CDR3 coding DNA: TGTGCCAGCAGTACGGGGGATGGAGCAAGCTCCTACGAGCAGTACTTC. Translation: CASSTGDGASSYEQYF. This sequence joins TRBV2 and TRBJ2-7, with a tentative D call TRBD2 (6 bases). Trimming removed 5 bases at V and 0 bases at J, with 17 bases between. Germline lookup yields CDR1 SNHLY and CDR2 FYNNEI. CDR3 size: 16 residues.

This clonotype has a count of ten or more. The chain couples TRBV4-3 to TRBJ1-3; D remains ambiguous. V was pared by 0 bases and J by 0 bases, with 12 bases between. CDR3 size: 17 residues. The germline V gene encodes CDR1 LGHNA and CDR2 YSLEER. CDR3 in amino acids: CASSQEAVVGSGNTIYF. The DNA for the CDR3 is TGCGCCAGCAGCCAAGAGGCGGTCGTGGGCTCTGGAAACACCATATATTTT.

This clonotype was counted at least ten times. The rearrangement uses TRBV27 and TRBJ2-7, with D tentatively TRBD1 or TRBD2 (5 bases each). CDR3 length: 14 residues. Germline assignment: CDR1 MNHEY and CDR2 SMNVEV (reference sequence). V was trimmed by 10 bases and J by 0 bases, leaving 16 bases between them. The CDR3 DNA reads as TGTGCCACCATGAGGGGCCGTAGCTCCTACGAGCAGTACTTC. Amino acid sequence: CATMRGRSSYEQYF.

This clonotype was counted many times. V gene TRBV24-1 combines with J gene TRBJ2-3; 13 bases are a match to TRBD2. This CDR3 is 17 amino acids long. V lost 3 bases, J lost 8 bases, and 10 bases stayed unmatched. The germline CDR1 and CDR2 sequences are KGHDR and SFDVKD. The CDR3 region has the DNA TGTGCCACCAGTGATCTGCCGACTAGCGGGGGGACCTCTACGCAGTATTTT. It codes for CATSDLPTSGGTSTQYF.

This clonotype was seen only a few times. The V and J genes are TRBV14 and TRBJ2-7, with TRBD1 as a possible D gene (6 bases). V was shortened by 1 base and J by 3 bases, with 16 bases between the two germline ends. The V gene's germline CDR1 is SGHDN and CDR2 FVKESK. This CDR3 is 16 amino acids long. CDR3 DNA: TGTGCCAGCAGCCAAGGTGCAGGGGTGTATTTCTACGAGCAGTACTTC. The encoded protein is CASSQGAGVYFYEQYF.